This T cell receptor beta chain appears in the sequencing data of a study of T-cell reconstitution after alpha-beta-depleted transplantation in children listed by TCRdb under 2016. About the study as a whole: Using TCR repertoire profiling, the study followed T-cell immune reconstitution in a quantitative way in children after TCRalphabeta/CD19-depleted allogeneic hematopoietic cell transplantation.

From its cysteine to its phenylalanine, the CDR3 spans 14 amino acids. The retained sequence is limited to the CDR3, 42 bases, with the frame set at the first base. The germline ends are 12 bases apart after V is trimmed by 1 base and J by 8 bases. The germline V gene provides CDR1 SGHTA and CDR2 FQGTGA. Taken with the paper, the label for treatment or condition translates to: allogeneic hematopoietic cell transplantation with graft depleted of TCRalphabeta T cells and CD19 B cells. The children who served as transplant recipients had been given grafts of TCRalphabeta/CD19-depleted allogeneic hematopoietic cells. This clonotype came up many times. Its recognized antigen is unknown. Base qualities are not provided; no much larger clone lies one nucleotide away. The library was built by means of PCR. TCRdb lists the instrument as Illumina HiSeq 2500. TCR library preparation used molecular barcoding, with unique molecular identifiers applied to normalize quantification of the TCRbeta repertoire. The raw public data were reprocessed by TCRdb itself: fastp quality trimming at Q25, MiXCR clonotype calling, in-frame beta chains only. Rows matching on CDR3 protein sequence are summarized as one entry with the most common DNA and genes. The sample records roughly 240,000 distinct CDR3 sequences, around 7.5% of which are singletons. Together, the top ten hold 5% to 7% of the sample.

What the research found in general, with its limitations: The apparently early recovery of alphabetaT-cell counts about two months after transplant reportedly depended on only several hundred rapidly expanded clones that came from non-depleted graft cells. In some patients, high TCRbeta diversity at day 60 was attributed to recipient T cells and intrathymic progenitors that had survived conditioning. The frequencies of hyperexpanded clones fell over the following months, and after one year, T-cell counts and TCRbeta diversity were mostly attributed to newly produced T cells.

The specimen was PBMCs, mostly from graft donor cells, collected 180 days after TCRalphabeta/CD19-depleted stem cell transplant. The sequence is built from TRBV7-3 and TRBJ2-1; the D gene assignment is ambiguous. The origin of this receptor is a male patient younger than 18 who had a stem cell transplant for acute lymphoblastic leukemia, so the T cells may come from the graft donor. The nucleotide sequence is TGTGCCAGCAGCTTAAATCGGAACCGGGATGAGCAGTTCTTC. Its protein product is CASSLNRNRDEQFF. With the rest looked up from the reference TRBV7-3 and TRBJ2-1 genes rather than sequenced, the full variable domain is GAGVSQTPSNKVTEKGKYVELRCDPISGHTALYWYRQSLGQGPEFLIYFQGTGAADDSGLPNDRFFAVRPEGSVSTLKIQRTERGDSAVYLCASSLNRNRDEQFFGPGTRLTVL.